These 23 T cell receptor beta chains originate from one sample sequenced in a study of T cell responses to AZD1222 COVID-19 vaccine. Method: immunoSEQ multiplex PCR; TCRdb's copy keeps in-frame clones and lacks some. Among nearly 110,000 clones listed, 70% to 90% were seen once. This specimen was peripheral blood, taken 28 days after the second AZD1222 dose. These receptors were obtained from an adult who received the AZD1222 COVID-19 vaccine.

The chain carries TRBV28 and TRBJ2-7; D is perhaps TRBD2 (5 bases). The CDR3 sequence is 15 residues long. Germline V gene sequence: CDR1 MDHEN, CDR2 SYDVKM. V lost 6 bases and J lost 1, with 16 bases in between. The CDR3 loop is CASSSPSGSSYEQYF. The CDR3 DNA reads as TGTGCCAGCAGCTCCCCCTCGGGGAGTTCCTACGAGCAGTACTTC.

The chain is built from TRBV28 and TRBJ2-7; 7 bases are shared with TRBD1. Per germline, CDR1 MDHEN and CDR2 SYDVKM. V trimming: 6 bases; J trimming: 3 bases; junction bases outside the gene matches: 8. This CDR3 contains 14 residues. The chain's CDR3 is CASRPGTDLYEQYF. In DNA form, the CDR3 reads TGTGCCAGCAGACCCGGGACAGACCTCTACGAGCAGTACTTC.

The rearrangement uses TRBV24-1 and TRBJ2-1; D uncertain. The germline V gene has CDR1 KGHDR and CDR2 SFDVKD. Trimming left V 4 bases short and J 6 bases short, with 12 bases between. The CDR3 is made up of 14 amino acids. Written as DNA, the CDR3 is TGTGCCACCAGTGAGTCCTCCTGGGTCAATGAGCAGTTCTTC. Its protein is CATSESSWVNEQFF.

In DNA form, the CDR3 reads TGTGCCAGCAGAAGCGGGGGGGCTAATGAAAAACTGTTTTTT. Encoded protein: CASRSGGANEKLFF. The chain employs TRBV28 and TRBJ1-4; D may be TRBD1 (5 bases). The germline gives CDR1 MDHEN, CDR2 SYDVKM. This CDR3 spans 14 amino acids. Trimming removed 6 bases from V and 3 bases from J, with 11 bases in between.

The rearrangement links TRBV7-3 to TRBJ2-3, with 8 bases that match TRBD1. Per germline, CDR1 SGHTA and CDR2 FQGTGA. CDR3 length: 14 residues. V gave up 4 bases and J gave up 4 bases; unmatched junction bases: 4. The CDR3 bases are TGTGCCAGCAGCTCCCGGGACAGGTCAGATACGCAGTATTTT. It encodes CASSSRDRSDTQYF. The complete variable domain, with remaining parts taken from reference TRBV7-3 and TRBJ2-3, reads GAGVSQTPSNKVTEKGKYVELRCDPISGHTALYWYRQSLGQGPEFLIYFQGTGAADDSGLPNDRFFAVRPEGSVSTLKIQRTERGDSAVYLCASSSRDRSDTQYFGPGTRLTVL.

This rearrangement joins TRBV9 to TRBJ2-3; no definite D call. Trimming shortened V by 0 bases and J by 6 bases, and 17 bases separated the two germline ends. The CDR3 loop spans 16 amino acids. Per germline, CDR1 SGDLS and CDR2 YYNGEE. For the CDR3, the DNA is TGTGCCAGCAGCGTAGCTACTTGGGATCCCTTGGATACGCAGTATTTT. Translation gives CASSVATWDPLDTQYF.

This chain connects TRBV10-1 to TRBJ2-1; D gene ambiguous. V lost 3 bases and J lost 7, with 7 bases in between. Per germline, CDR1 WNHNN and CDR2 SYGVQD (reference sequence). This CDR3 is built from 12 residues. The CDR3 nucleotides read TGCGCCAGCAGTGAAGGGATGAATGAGCAGTTCTTC. This translates into CASSEGMNEQFF.

The chain uses TRBV6-5 and TRBJ1-1; D is possibly TRBD1 (5 bases). Germline V gives CDR1 MNHEY, CDR2 SVGAGI. The V end lost 7 bases, the J end lost 5 bases, and 20 bases lay between the germline ends. CDR3 length: 15 amino acids. The CDR3 loop reads CASKSGTAEPTEAFF. In DNA, the CDR3 is TGTGCCAGCAAATCCGGGACCGCCGAACCGACTGAAGCTTTCTTT.

This sequence joins TRBV9 and TRBJ1-6; no reliable D call. Trimming removed 0 bases from V and 1 base from J, with 11 bases in between. This CDR3 region has 17 residues. Germline-derived CDR1 and CDR2 are SGDLS and YYNGEE. The DNA for the CDR3 is TGTGCCAGCAGCGTAGCTGGGGTTGGGTCCTATAATTCACCCCTCCACTTT. It specifies CASSVAGVGSYNSPLHF.

CDR3 protein: CASTVGANTEAFF. CDR3 nucleotides: TGTGCCAGTACCGTCGGGGCGAACACTGAAGCTTTCTTT. V and J are TRBV19 and TRBJ1-1, with D maybe TRBD1 (5 bases). The V gene lost 7 bases and the J gene lost 1 base, with 10 bases spanning the gap. CDR3 size: 13 residues. The germline V gene has CDR1 LNHDA and CDR2 SQIVND (reference sequence).

The chain couples TRBV10-2 to TRBJ2-1; 7 nucleotides agree with TRBD2. Trimming removed 4 bases from V and 10 bases from J; junction bases left unmatched: 25. The CDR3 length is 19 residues. Germline V lookup: CDR1 WSHSY, CDR2 SAAADI. CDR3 protein: CASSGASGVRTSILREQFF. Written as DNA, the CDR3 is TGCGCCAGCAGTGGTGCCAGCGGGGTTAGAACCTCGATCTTGCGCGAGCAGTTCTTC.

V is TRBV6-5 and J is TRBJ2-4; D gene uncertain. V gave up 7 bases and J gave up 0 bases, with 10 bases separating them. Germline loops: CDR1 MNHEY, CDR2 SVGAGI. This CDR3 spans 14 amino acids. The CDR3 DNA sequence: TGTGCCAGCACCGAAACATTAGCCAAAAACATTCAGTACTTC. Its protein product is CASTETLAKNIQYF.

This clone has only one observation. This rearrangement joins TRBV23-1 to TRBJ1-2; D remains ambiguous. TRBV23-1 falls under the ORF class, with uncertain function. This CDR3 is built from 11 residues. V was trimmed by 3 bases and J by 8 bases, leaving 7 bases between them. CDR3 sequence reads: CASSHLRGYTF. The CDR3 region has the DNA TGCGCCAGCAGTCACCTGAGGGGCTACACCTTC.

The rearrangement joins TRBV6-2 or TRBV6-3 to TRBJ1-4; TRBD1 agrees at 7 bases. V shed 4 bases and J 8 bases; nucleotides not matched to a gene: 4. CDR1 and CDR2 (germline): MNHEY, SVGEGT. This CDR3 region has 13 residues. CDR3 coding DNA: TGTGCCAGCAGTTCGCAGGGGGACGAAAAACTGTTTTTT. Its protein product is CASSSQGDEKLFF.

This chain links TRBV4-1 with TRBJ1-3; D gene uncertain. Germline CDR1 reads MGHRA; CDR2 reads YSYEKL. There are 15 residues in the CDR3. The ends were cut back, 3 bases at V and 0 bases at J, with 9 bases in the middle. The CDR3 region has the DNA TGCGCCAGCAGCCAGAACATCGCCTCTGGAAACACCATATATTTT. This sequence encodes CASSQNIASGNTIYF.

The J gene is TRBJ1-2, the V gene TRBV6-5; D remains ambiguous. Germline V gives CDR1 MNHEY, CDR2 SVGAGI. This CDR3 has 15 amino acids. The ends were cut back, 3 bases at V and 3 bases at J, with 14 bases in the middle. CDR3 in DNA: TGTGCCAGCAGTTATGGAGGAGGGTACGACTATGGCTACACCTTC. It yields the protein CASSYGGGYDYGYTF.

The CDR3 loop reads CAWTSGRPGGYTF. In nucleotides, the CDR3 is TGTGCCTGGACCTCGGGGAGGCCTGGGGGCTACACCTTC. The chain links TRBV30 to TRBJ1-2; D is ambiguous. Germline loops: CDR1 GTSNPN, CDR2 SVGIG (reference sequence). The CDR3 has 13 amino acids. V was clipped by 4 bases and J by 8 bases, with 17 bases between them.

The chain is built from TRBV9 and TRBJ1-1; D is ambiguous. V was shortened by 7 bases and J by 7 bases, with 14 bases between the two germline ends. Germline-derived CDR1 and CDR2 are SGDLS and YYNGEE. The CDR3 consists of 12 residues. The CDR3 spells CASGLAPYEAFF. The DNA of the CDR3 is TGTGCCAGCGGACTCGCACCCTATGAAGCTTTCTTT.

This chain uses TRBV10-1 with TRBJ1-2; tentatively, D is TRBD1 (5 bases). The CDR3 totals 13 residues. The germline V gene encodes CDR1 WNHNN and CDR2 SYGVQD (reference sequence). V was pared by 8 bases and J by 1 base, with 11 bases between. The CDR3 region is CASSSGGNYGYTF. DNA for the CDR3: TGCGCCAGCTCGAGCGGGGGTAACTATGGCTACACCTTC.

This clone was seen just once. The chain recombines TRBV7-8 with TRBJ1-1; 8 nucleotides agree with TRBD1. This CDR3 has 14 amino acids. The trim removed 2 bases at V and 4 bases at J, leaving 3 bases unmatched. In germline, CDR1 is SGHVS, CDR2 FQNEAQ. CDR3 in DNA: TGTGCCAGCAGCTTATCAGGGGGCGGCACTGAAGCTTTCTTT. Its protein product is CASSLSGGGTEAFF. Looking up the rest from reference TRBV7-8 and TRBJ1-1 gives the full variable domain: GAGVSQSPRYKVAKRGQDVALRCDPISGHVSLFWYQQALGQGPEFLTYFQNEAQLDKSGLPSDRFFAERPEGSVSTLKIQRTQQEDSAVYLCASSLSGGGTEAFFGQGTRLTVV.

This clone was seen only once. The gene calls are TRBV9 and TRBJ2-7, with D unclear. CDR1 is SGDLS, CDR2 YYNGEE, per germline. The CDR3 is 15 residues long. Trimming took off 0 bases at V and 0 bases at J, with 10 bases between the two ends. CDR3 in amino acids: CASSVASTGSYEQYF. The CDR3 DNA reads TGTGCCAGCAGCGTAGCTTCGACGGGCTCCTACGAGCAGTACTTC.

The chain joins TRBV23-1 to TRBJ2-7; no clear D. TRBV23-1 belongs to the ORF category, with a function that is uncertain. The CDR3 is 15 amino acids. V gave up 0 bases and J gave up 3 bases, with 12 bases separating them. The CDR3 DNA reads as TGCGCCAGCAGTCAATCGAGCAGTCCGGACTACGAGCAGTACTTC. Its protein is CASSQSSSPDYEQYF.

The V and J genes are TRBV28 and TRBJ2-2, with TRBD1 as a possible D gene (7 bases). V was shortened by 4 bases and J by 3 bases, with 12 bases between the two germline ends. CDR3 length equals 15 residues. Germline loops: CDR1 MDHEN, CDR2 SYDVKM. CDR3 residues: CASSSTGEDTGELFF. The CDR3 region has the DNA TGTGCCAGCAGTTCCACAGGGGAGGACACCGGGGAGCTGTTTTTT.